This T cell receptor (beta chain) is from a study of T-cell reconstitution after alpha-beta-depleted transplantation in children. Germline V gene lookup returns CDR1 SGHRS and CDR2 YFSETQ. The CDR3 covers 17 residues. The ends lost 2 bases at V and 0 bases at J; junction bases unmatched: 3. A TCRbeta library incorporating unique molecular identifiers was prepared. TCRdb reprocessed the PCR reads with MiXCR, giving one entry per CDR3 protein. The table shows a few hundred thousand distinct CDR3 sequences, with approximately 13% occurring only once. The chain uses TRBV5-1 and TRBJ2-6; 9 bases are a match to TRBD2. The sequence came from a human donor who donated a stem cell graft to a child with combined immunodeficiency. Sequenced here: PBMCs from the stem cell graft donor, sampled from the stem cell graft. The CDR3 protein is CASSFSGSTSGANVLTF. In nucleotides, the CDR3 is TGCGCCAGCAGCTTTAGCGGGAGTACCTCTGGGGCCAACGTCCTGACTTTC.